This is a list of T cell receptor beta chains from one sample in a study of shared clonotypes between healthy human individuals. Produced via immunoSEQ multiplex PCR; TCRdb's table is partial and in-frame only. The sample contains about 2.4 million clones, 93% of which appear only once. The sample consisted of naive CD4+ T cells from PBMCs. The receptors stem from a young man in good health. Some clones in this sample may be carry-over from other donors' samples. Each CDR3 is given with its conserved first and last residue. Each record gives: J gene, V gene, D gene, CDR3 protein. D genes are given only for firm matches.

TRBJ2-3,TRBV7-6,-,CASSLGVNTFTDTQYF
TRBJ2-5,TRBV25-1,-,CASSEGGAGETQYF
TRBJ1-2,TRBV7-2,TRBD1,CASSTRDRNSNYGYTF
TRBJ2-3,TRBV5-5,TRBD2,CASSYPGTSRADTQYF
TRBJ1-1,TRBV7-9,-,CASSPKTAVAAFF
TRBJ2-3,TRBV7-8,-,CASSLGLAGDTQYF
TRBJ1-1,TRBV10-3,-,CAISGTGKNTEAFF
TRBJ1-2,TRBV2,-,CASRRVFNGYTF
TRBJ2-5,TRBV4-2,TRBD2,CASSPRTSGSPGETQYF
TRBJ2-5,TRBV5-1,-,CASSFRGRSETQYF
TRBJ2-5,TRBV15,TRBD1,CASTGTGDRTQYF
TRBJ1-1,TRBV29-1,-,CSVVIPLTNTEAFF
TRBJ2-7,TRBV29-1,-,CSVEARGRGYEQYF
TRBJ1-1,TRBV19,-,CASSMVDSMNTEAFF
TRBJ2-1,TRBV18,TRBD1,CASADLGTGGYNEQFF
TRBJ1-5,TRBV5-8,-,CASSRWTGVQPQHF
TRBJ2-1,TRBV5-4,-,CASFRAGGSYNEQFF
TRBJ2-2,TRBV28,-,CASIDAGAQTAGELFF
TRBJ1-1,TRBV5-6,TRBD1,CASSHRGPNTEAFF
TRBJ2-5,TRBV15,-,CATSPLARETQYF
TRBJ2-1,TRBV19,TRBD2,CASSKGTSRALPYNEQFF
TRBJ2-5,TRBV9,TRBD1,CASSVGTGGWGTQYF
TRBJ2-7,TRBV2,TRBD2,CASKTSGSGEQYF
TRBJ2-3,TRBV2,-,CASSGELPDTQYF
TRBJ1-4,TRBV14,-,CASSPQATNEKLFF
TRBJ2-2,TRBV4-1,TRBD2,CASSPEASGRVTGELFF
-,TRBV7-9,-,CASSLAGSSSSYEQYF
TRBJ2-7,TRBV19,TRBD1,CASSITGTGGYEQYF
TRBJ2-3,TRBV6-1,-,CASRSFRSTDTQYF